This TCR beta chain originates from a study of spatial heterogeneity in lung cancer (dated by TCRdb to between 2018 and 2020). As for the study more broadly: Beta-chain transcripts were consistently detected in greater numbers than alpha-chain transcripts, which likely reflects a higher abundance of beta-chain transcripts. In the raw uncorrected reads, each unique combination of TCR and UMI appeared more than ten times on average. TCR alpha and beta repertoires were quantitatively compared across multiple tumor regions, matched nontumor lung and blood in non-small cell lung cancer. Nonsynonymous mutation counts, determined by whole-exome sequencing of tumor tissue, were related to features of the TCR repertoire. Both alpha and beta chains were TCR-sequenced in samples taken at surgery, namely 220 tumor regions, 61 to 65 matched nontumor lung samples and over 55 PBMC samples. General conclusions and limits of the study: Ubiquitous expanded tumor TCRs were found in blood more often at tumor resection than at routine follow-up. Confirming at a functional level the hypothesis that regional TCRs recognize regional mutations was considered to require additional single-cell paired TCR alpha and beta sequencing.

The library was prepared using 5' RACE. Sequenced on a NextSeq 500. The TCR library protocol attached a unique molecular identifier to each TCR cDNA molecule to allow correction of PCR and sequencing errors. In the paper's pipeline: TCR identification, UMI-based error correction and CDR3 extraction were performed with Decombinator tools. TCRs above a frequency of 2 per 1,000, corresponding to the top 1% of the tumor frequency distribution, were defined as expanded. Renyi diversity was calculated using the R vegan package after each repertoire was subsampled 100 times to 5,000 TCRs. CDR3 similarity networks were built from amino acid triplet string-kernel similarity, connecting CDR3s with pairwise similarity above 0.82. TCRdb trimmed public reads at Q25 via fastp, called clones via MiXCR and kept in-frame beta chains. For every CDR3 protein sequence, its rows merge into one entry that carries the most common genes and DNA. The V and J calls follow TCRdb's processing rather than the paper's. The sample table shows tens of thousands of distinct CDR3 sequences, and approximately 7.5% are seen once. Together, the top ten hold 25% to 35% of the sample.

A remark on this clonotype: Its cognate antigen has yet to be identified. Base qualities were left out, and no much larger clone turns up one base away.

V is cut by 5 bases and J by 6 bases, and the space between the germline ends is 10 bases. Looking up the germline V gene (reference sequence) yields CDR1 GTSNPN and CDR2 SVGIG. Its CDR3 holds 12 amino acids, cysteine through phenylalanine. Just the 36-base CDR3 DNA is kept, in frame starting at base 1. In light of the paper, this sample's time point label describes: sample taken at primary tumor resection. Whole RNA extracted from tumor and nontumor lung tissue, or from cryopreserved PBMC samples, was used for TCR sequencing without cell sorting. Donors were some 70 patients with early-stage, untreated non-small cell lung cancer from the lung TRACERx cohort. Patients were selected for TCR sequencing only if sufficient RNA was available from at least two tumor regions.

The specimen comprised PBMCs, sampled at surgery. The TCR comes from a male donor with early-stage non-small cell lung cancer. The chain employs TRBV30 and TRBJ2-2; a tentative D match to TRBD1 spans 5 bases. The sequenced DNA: TGTGCCTGGGACATAGGGGCCGGGGAGCTGTTTTTT. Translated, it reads CAWDIGAGELFF.